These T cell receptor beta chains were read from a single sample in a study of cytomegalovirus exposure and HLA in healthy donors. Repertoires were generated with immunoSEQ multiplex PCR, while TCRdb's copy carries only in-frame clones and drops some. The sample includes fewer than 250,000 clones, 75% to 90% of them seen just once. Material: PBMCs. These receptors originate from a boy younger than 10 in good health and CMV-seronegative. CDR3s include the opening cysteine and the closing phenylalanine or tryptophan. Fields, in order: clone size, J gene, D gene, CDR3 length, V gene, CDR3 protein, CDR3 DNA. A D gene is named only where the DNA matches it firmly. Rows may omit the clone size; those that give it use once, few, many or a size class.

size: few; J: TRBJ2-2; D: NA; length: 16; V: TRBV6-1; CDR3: CASSEAAGMSSGELFF; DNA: TGTGCCAGCAGTGAAGCGGCAGGGATGAGTAGCGGGGAGCTGTTTTTT
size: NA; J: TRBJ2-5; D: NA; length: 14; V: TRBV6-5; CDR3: CASSYSRAGETQYF; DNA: TGTGCCAGCAGTTACAGTAGGGCAGGGGAGACCCAGTACTTC
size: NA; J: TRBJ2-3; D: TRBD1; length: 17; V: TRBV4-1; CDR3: CASSQDHRGWGTDTQYF; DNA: TGCGCCAGCAGCCAAGATCACAGGGGGTGGGGGACAGATACGCAGTATTTT
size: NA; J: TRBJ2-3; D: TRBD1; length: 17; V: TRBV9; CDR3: CASSVGTGVRSTDTQYF; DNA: TGTGCCAGCAGCGTAGGGACAGGGGTTCGGAGCACAGATACGCAGTATTTT
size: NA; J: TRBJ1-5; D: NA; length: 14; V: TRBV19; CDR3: CASRTGTWNQPQHF; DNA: TGTGCCAGCAGAACAGGGACCTGGAATCAGCCCCAGCATTTT
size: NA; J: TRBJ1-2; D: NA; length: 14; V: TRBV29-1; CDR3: CSVEPPGAPGGYTF; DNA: TGCAGCGTTGAGCCCCCAGGGGCCCCGGGTGGCTACACCTTC
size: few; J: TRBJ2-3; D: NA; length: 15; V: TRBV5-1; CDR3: CASSLDPGSTDTQYF; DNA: TGCGCCAGCAGCTTGGATCCGGGGAGCACAGATACGCAGTATTTT
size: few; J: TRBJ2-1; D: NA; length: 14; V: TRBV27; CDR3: CASSLHSSQVDQFF; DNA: TGTGCCAGCAGTTTACACTCTAGCCAAGTGGATCAGTTCTTC
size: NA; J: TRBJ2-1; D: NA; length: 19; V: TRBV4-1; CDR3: CASSLPITGGRGSYNEQFF; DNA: TGCGCCAGCAGCCTGCCGATTACAGGGGGGCGGGGGTCCTACAATGAGCAGTTCTTC
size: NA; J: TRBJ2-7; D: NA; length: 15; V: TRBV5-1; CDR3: CASSLAQGSSYEQYF; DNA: TGCGCCAGCAGCTTGGCCCAGGGGAGCTCCTACGAGCAGTACTTC
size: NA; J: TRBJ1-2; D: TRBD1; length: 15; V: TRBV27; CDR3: CASSLRTGPNYGYTF; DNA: TGTGCCAGCAGTCTCCGGACAGGTCCTAACTATGGCTACACCTTC
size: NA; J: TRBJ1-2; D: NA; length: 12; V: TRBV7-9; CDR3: CASSLPAGFLTF; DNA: TGTGCCAGCAGCCTACCCGCAGGCTTTCTCACCTTC
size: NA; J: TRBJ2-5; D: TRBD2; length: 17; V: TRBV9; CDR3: CASSLGTSLGPGETQYF; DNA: TGTGCCAGCAGCCTAGGGACTAGCTTGGGGCCGGGGGAGACCCAGTACTTC
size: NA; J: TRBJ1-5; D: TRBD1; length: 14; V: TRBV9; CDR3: CASSDGTGYQPQHF; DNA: TGTGCCAGCAGCGACGGGACAGGGTACCAGCCCCAGCATTTT
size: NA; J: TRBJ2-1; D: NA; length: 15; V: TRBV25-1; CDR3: CASSGTRSSYNEQFF; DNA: TGTGCCAGCAGTGGTACTAGGAGCTCCTACAATGAGCAGTTCTTC
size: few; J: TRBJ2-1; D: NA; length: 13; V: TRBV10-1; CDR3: CASSARGYDEQFF; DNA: TGCGCCAGCAGCGCGAGGGGGTACGATGAGCAGTTCTTC
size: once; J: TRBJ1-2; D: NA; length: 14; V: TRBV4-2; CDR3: CASSQADSSGGYTF; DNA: TGTGCCAGCAGCCAGGCGGACAGCTCCGGAGGCTACACCTTC
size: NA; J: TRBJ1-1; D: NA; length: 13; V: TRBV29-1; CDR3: CSVVNRGTEEAFF; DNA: TGCAGCGTTGTGAATCGGGGGACGGAGGAAGCTTTCTTT
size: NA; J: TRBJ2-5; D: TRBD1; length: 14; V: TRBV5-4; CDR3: CASSFRDRVETQYF; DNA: TGTGCCAGCAGCTTCCGGGACAGGGTGGAGACCCAGTACTTC
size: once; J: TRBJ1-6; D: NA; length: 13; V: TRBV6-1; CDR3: CASSVTENSPLHF; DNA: TGTGCCAGCAGTGTTACAGAGAATTCACCCCTCCACTTT
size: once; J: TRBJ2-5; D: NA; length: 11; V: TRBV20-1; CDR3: CSARLQETQYF; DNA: TGCAGTGCTAGACTACAAGAGACCCAGTACTTC
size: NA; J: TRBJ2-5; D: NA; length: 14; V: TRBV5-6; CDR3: CASSFRPDLQTQYF; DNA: TGTGCCAGCAGCTTCCGCCCAGATCTCCAGACCCAGTACTTC
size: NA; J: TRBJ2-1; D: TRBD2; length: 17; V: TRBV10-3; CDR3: CAISESVGLAGGGGQFF; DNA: TGTGCCATCAGTGAGTCAGTGGGACTAGCGGGAGGAGGCGGGCAGTTCTTC
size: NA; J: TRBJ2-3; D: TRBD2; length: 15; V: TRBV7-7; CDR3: CASSLEAGGTDTQYF; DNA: TGTGCTAGCAGCTTAGAGGCCGGGGGGACAGATACGCAGTATTTT
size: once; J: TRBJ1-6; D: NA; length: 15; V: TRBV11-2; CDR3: CASSLQGRGNSPLHF; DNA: TGTGCCAGCAGCTTACAGGGCAGGGGCAATTCACCCCTCCACTTT
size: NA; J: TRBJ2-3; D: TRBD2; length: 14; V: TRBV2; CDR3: CASSEAAGADTQYF; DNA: TGTGCCAGCAGTGAAGCGGCGGGGGCAGATACGCAGTATTTT
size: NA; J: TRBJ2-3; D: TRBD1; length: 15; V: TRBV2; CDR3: CASRAGTGYTDTQYF; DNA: TGTGCCAGCCGCGCCGGGACAGGATATACAGATACGCAGTATTTT
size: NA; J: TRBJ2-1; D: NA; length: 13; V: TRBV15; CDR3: CATSTSRGYEQFF; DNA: TGTGCCACCAGCACTTCAAGAGGGTATGAGCAGTTCTTC
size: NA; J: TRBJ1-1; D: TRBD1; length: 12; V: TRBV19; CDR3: CASSPTGAEAFF; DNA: TGTGCCAGTAGTCCGACAGGGGCTGAAGCTTTCTTT
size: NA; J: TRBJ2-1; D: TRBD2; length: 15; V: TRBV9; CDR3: CASTATGTSIHEQFF; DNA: TGTGCCAGCACCGCAACCGGGACTAGCATCCATGAGCAGTTCTTC
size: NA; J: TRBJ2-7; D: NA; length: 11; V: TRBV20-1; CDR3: CSARREYEQYF; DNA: TGCAGTGCTAGACGGGAATACGAGCAGTACTTC
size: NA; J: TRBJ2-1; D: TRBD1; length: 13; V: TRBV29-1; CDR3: CSVEETGVGEQFF; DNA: TGCAGCGTTGAGGAGACAGGGGTGGGGGAGCAGTTCTTC
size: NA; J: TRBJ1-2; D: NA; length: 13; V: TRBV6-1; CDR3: CASIATLDYGYTF; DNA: TGTGCCAGCATCGCTACCCTCGACTATGGCTACACCTTC
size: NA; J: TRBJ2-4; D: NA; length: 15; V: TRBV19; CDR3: CASTPTPGSQNIQYF; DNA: TGTGCCAGTACTCCGACCCCGGGTTCCCAAAACATTCAGTACTTC
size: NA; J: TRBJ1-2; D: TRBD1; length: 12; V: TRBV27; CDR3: CASRTGGGGYTF; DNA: TGTGCCAGCAGGACAGGGGGAGGAGGCTACACCTTC
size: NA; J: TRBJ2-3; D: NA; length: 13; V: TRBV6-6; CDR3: CASSLRISDTQYF; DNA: TGTGCCAGCAGTTTGCGTATTTCCGATACGCAGTATTTT
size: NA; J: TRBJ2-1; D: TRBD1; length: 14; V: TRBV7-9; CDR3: CASSREGQVNEQFF; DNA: TGTGCCAGCAGCAGAGAGGGACAGGTCAATGAGCAGTTCTTC
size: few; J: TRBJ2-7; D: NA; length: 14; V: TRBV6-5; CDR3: CASSSDRTIYEQYF; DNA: TGTGCCAGCAGTTCAGACAGGACCATCTACGAGCAGTACTTC
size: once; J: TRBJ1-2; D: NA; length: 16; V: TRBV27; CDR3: CASSQRENRLNYGYTF; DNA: TGTGCCAGCAGTCAGCGTGAAAATAGACTTAACTATGGCTACACCTTC
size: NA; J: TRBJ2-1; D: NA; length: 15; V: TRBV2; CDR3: CASSATAGSYNEQFF; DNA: TGTGCCAGCAGTGCGACGGCGGGCTCCTACAATGAGCAGTTCTTC
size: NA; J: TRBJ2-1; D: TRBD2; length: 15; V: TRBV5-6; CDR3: CASSFISGKLNEQFF; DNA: TGTGCCAGCAGCTTCATTAGCGGGAAACTCAATGAGCAGTTCTTC
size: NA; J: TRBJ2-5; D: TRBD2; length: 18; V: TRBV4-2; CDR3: CASSHHAGLAGGPGAQYF; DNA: TGTGCCAGCAGCCACCACGCGGGACTAGCGGGGGGCCCAGGGGCCCAGTACTTC
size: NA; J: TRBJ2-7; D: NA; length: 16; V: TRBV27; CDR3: CASSTSFGESSYEQYF; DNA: TGTGCCAGCAGTACATCTTTTGGGGAGAGCTCCTACGAGCAGTACTTC
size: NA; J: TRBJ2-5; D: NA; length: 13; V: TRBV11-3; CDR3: CASSLNRDETQYF; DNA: TGTGCCAGCAGCTTAAACAGGGATGAGACCCAGTACTTC
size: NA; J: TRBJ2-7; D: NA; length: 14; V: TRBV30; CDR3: CAWSNAGAHYEQYF; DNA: TGTGCCTGGAGTAACGCGGGTGCTCACTACGAGCAGTACTTC
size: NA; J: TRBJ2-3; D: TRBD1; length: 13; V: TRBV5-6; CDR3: CASSLTGADTQYF; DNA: TGTGCCAGCAGCCTCACAGGGGCAGATACGCAGTATTTT
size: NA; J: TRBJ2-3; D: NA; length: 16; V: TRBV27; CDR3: CATFPLSVYQGDTQYF; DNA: TGTGCCACTTTCCCCCTGTCGGTGTACCAGGGGGATACGCAGTATTTT
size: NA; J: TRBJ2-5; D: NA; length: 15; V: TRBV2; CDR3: CASTPTRGISETQYF; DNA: TGTGCCAGCACCCCGACTAGAGGAATTTCAGAGACCCAGTACTTC